The sequence of this T cell receptor beta chain was determined in a study of cytomegalovirus exposure and HLA in healthy donors. There are 14 residues in the CDR3. Germline CDR1 SEHNR, CDR2 FQNEAQ (reference sequence). PCR amplification relied on 60 Vbeta primers (plus 13 Jbeta primers). Libraries were prepared by immunoSEQ multiplex PCR; TCRdb keeps only in-frame clonotypes and omits some of them. The sample includes more than 85,000 clones, around 74% seen only once; the top ten take about 9.5%. Turning to this clone: One junction end disagrees with the germline gene, perhaps due to a read error.

Specimen: PBMCs. The TCR sequence derives from a man aged 30-40 years in good health and CMV-seropositive. V and J are TRBV7-9 and TRBJ1-6; no clear D. CDR3 nucleotides: TGTTCCAGCTTGGAGAGCTCCTATAATTCACCCCTCCACTTT. This codes for CSSLESSYNSPLHF.